This T cell receptor beta chain was captured by sequencing in a study of OX40 agonist ivuxolimab in advanced cancers. Background on the study: Three patients responded partially, comprising one with hepatocellular carcinoma and two with cutaneous melanoma.

Study-wide results and limits: Clonal expansion from baseline to week 6 occurred in both CD4+ and CD8+ T cells. Average numbers of expanded clones were greater in CD8+ T cells than in CD4+.

This clone is a singleton in its sample. The antigen remains unidentified. Clones were sequenced by immunoSEQ multiplex PCR, and TCRdb holds only the in-frame ones, with some missing. The repertoire holds roughly 60,000 clones, with approximately 86% as singletons. From germline, CDR1 is SGHVS and CDR2 FQNEAQ. The CDR3 runs 19 residues. V lost 1 base to trimming and J lost 4 bases, with 25 bases between them. The TCR was taken from an adult with an advanced solid tumor such as melanoma, head and neck, liver or kidney cancer. J is TRBJ2-5 and V is TRBV7-8; D is possibly TRBD1 (5 bases). Sample: CD4+ or CD8+ T cells sorted from blood, taken in a trial of the OX40 agonist ivuxolimab. The CDR3 DNA reads as TGTGCCAGCAGCTTAGTGGGGCTCGTGGGCAGGTGGACCGCAGAGACCCAGTACTTC. It encodes CASSLVGLVGRWTAETQYF. Looking up the rest from reference TRBV7-8 and TRBJ2-5 gives the full variable domain: GAGVSQSPRYKVAKRGQDVALRCDPISGHVSLFWYQQALGQGPEFLTYFQNEAQLDKSGLPSDRFFAERPEGSVSTLKIQRTQQEDSAVYLCASSLVGLVGRWTAETQYFGPGTRLLVL.